The 14 T cell receptor beta chains in this list originate from one sample, sequenced in a study of molecular identifiers for immune sequencing clone quantification. TCRdb re-called the PCR reads through MiXCR, storing one row per CDR3 protein. The table has tens of thousands of distinct CDR3 sequences, under 20% seen once. Sequenced: naive CD8+ T cells from blood, with Jurkat cell RNA spiked in. Noted subset: FACS-sorted CD8+CD4-CCR7+CD45RA+ naive T cells. These receptors all come from a human donor in good health. Some libraries in this study had Jurkat cell RNA spiked in.

This clonotype was observed a few times. The V and J genes are TRBV12-5 and TRBJ2-1, with D possibly being TRBD1 (6 bases). Germline CDR1 LGHNT, CDR2 FRNRAP. V lost 6 bases and J lost 4, with 13 bases in between. The length of the CDR3 is 14 residues. The CDR3 sequence is CASGPTGLYNEQFF. The CDR3 DNA is TGTGCTAGTGGACCAACAGGGTTGTACAATGAGCAGTTCTTC. Based on the CDR3 plus reference TRBV12-5 and TRBJ2-1, the full variable domain is DARVTQTPRHKVTEMGQEVTMRCQPILGHNTVFWYRQTMMQGLELLAYFRNRAPLDDSGMPKDRFSAEMPDATLATLKIQPSEPRDSAVYFCASGPTGLYNEQFFGPGTRLTVL.

In this sample, this clonotype turned up many times. This chain connects TRBV14 to TRBJ2-5; D call uncertain. The CDR3 loop spans 13 amino acids. V was cut by 5 bases and J by 2 bases, with 9 bases left in between. CDR1 and CDR2 (germline): SGHDN, FVKESK. The CDR3 reads CASSSFFQETQYF. The DNA for the CDR3 is TGTGCCAGCAGCTCTTTTTTTCAAGAGACCCAGTACTTC.

This clonotype showed up just once. It may be a read error: a sequence one base away is much more abundant. This chain links TRBV7-6 with TRBJ2-7, with D possibly matching TRBD1 (5 bases). Germline V CDR1 and CDR2: SGHVS, FNYEAQ. The CDR3 contains 12 residues. The CDR3 nucleotides read TGTGCCAGCAGCTCAGGGAACTACGAGCGGTACTTC. Protein product: CASSSGNYERYF.

About this clonotype itself: Being one base from a much bigger clone, this may be a read error. The rearrangement uses TRBV20-1 and TRBJ2-7; 7 bases map to TRBD1. The CDR3 extends over 13 amino acids. V was clipped by 3 bases and J by 4 bases; unmatched bases: 6. Germline CDR1 is DFQATT and CDR2 is SNEGSKA (reference sequence). CDR3 in amino acids: CSASNRGSYEQYF. In DNA form, the CDR3 reads TGCAGTGCTAGCAACAGGGGTTCATACGAGCAGTACTTC.

This chain uses TRBV13 with TRBJ2-1; 8 bases match TRBD2. The germline CDR1 and CDR2 sequences are PRHDT and FYEKMQ (reference sequence). Losses at the gene ends were 0 bases for V and 1 base for J; bases not matched to a gene: 5. The CDR3 has 17 residues. CDR3 protein: CASSLGLSGSSYNEQFF. CDR3 in DNA: TGTGCCAGCAGCTTAGGCCTAAGCGGGAGTTCCTACAATGAGCAGTTCTTC.

This clonotype appeared many times. The CDR3 loop is CASSQTGLAGANEQFF. The CDR3 region has the DNA TGCGCCAGCAGCCAAACCGGACTAGCGGGAGCAAATGAGCAGTTCTTC. The rearrangement joins TRBV4-3 to TRBJ2-1; 13 positions match TRBD2. The germline gives CDR1 LGHNA, CDR2 YSLEER. The CDR3 loop spans 16 amino acids. Unmatched junction bases numbered 5, after V lost 2 bases and J lost 7 bases.

Turning to this clonotype: The CDR3 end shows no conserved phenylalanine or tryptophan, and so a read error is likely. The chain employs TRBV7-3 and TRBJ1-2; 11 bases align to TRBD1. J was trimmed by 7 bases and V by 5 bases; bases with no gene match: 12. The V gene's germline CDR1 is SGHTA and CDR2 FQGTGA. The length of the CDR3 is 16 residues. The CDR3 bases are TGTGCCAGCAGCCCCGTTGGGTCGGACAGGGGGCTTGGCTACACCGTC. Residues: CASSPVGSDRGLGYTV.

The chain is built from TRBV2 and TRBJ2-5; unclear D gene. The length of the CDR3 is 13 residues. Trimming shortened V by 4 bases and J by 1 base, and 7 bases separated the two germline ends. Germline CDR1 reads SNHLY; CDR2 reads FYNNEI. The CDR3 DNA is TGTGCCAGCAGTGTGCAGCCCCAAGAGACCCAGTACTTC. Its protein product is CASSVQPQETQYF.

The CDR3 bases are TGTGCCAGCAGTAAGCTGGGGACTAGCGAAGCAGATACGCAGTATTTT. Amino acid sequence: CASSKLGTSEADTQYF. The V and J genes are TRBV6-5 and TRBJ2-3; 10 bases line up with TRBD2. The junction had 9 bases not matched to a gene; V was cut back by 5 bases and J by 4 bases. This CDR3 region has 16 residues. CDR1 MNHEY and CDR2 SVGAGI come from the germline V gene.

This clonotype was observed a few times. The chain links TRBV28 to TRBJ2-5, with D perhaps assigned TRBD1 or TRBD2 (5 bases each). V lost 1 base, J lost 4 bases, and 10 bases lay in between. Germline values: CDR1 MDHEN, CDR2 SYDVKM. This CDR3 contains 14 residues. In nucleotides, the CDR3 is TGTGCCAGCAGTTTATCAGATGGGGGAGAGACCCAGTACTTC. Translation: CASSLSDGGETQYF.

At least ten counts were recorded for this clonotype. The chain couples TRBV7-8 to TRBJ2-3, with D tentatively TRBD2 (5 bases). The CDR3 consists of 16 residues. Germline loops: CDR1 SGHVS, CDR2 FQNEAQ. V was cut by 3 bases and J by 0 bases, with 13 bases left in between. CDR3 nucleotides: TGTGCCAGCAGCTTCGCCTACGGACTCAGCACAGATACGCAGTATTTT. This sequence encodes CASSFAYGLSTDTQYF.

This clonotype was picked up a small number of times. The rearrangement uses TRBV15 and TRBJ2-7; the D call may be TRBD1 or TRBD2 (5 bases each). Germline loops: CDR1 LNHNV, CDR2 YYDKDF (reference sequence). Trimming removed 0 bases at V and 5 bases at J, with 8 bases between. CDR3 length: 13 amino acids. CDR3 bases: TGTGCCACCAGCAGAGATCTGGGACACGAGCAGTACTTC. It codes for CATSRDLGHEQYF. Full variable domain (remainder filled in from reference TRBV15 and TRBJ2-7): DAMVIQNPRYQVTQFGKPVTLSCSQTLNHNVMYWYQQKSSQAPKLLFHYYDKDFNNEADTPDNFQSRRPNTSFCFLDIRSPGLGDTAMYLCATSRDLGHEQYFGPGTRLTVT.

A remark on this clonotype: A read error may produce the germline difference seen at one junction end. The V call is TRBV28, the J call TRBJ2-3; D is unclear. Looked up from germline, CDR1 is MDHEN and CDR2 is SYDVKM. The CDR3 covers 13 residues. The CDR3 loop is CVSSIQGTDAQYF. The CDR3 DNA follows: TGTGTCAGCTCGATTCAAGGCACAGATGCGCAGTATTTT. The variable domain in full, completed from reference TRBV28 and TRBJ2-3, reads DVKVTQSSRYLVKRTGEKVFLECVQDMDHENMFWYRQDPGLGLRLIYFSYDVKMKEKGDIPEGYSVSREKKERFSLILESASTNQTSMYLCVSSIQGTDAQYFGPGTRLTVL.

This clonotype was seen repeatedly, ten times or more. V and J are TRBV7-8 and TRBJ1-1, with 7 positions matching TRBD1. The CDR3 contains 14 residues. The trim removed 2 bases at V and 1 base at J, leaving 1 base unmatched. In germline, CDR1 is SGHVS, CDR2 FQNEAQ. The CDR3: CASSLTGENTEAFF. As DNA, the CDR3 is TGTGCCAGCAGCTTAACAGGGGAGAACACTGAAGCTTTCTTT.